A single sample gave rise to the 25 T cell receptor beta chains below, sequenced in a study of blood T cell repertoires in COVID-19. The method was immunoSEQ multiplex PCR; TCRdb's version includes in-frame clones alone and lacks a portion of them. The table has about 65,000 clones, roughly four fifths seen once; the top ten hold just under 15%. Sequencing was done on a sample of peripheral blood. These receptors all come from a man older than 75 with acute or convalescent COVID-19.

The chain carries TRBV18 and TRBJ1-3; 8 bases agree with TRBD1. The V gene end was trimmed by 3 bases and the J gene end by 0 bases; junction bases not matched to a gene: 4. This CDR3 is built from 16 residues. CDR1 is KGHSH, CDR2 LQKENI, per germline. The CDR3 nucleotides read TGTGCCAGCTCACCCGGACAGGGTGACTCTGGAAACACCATATATTTT. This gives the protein CASSPGQGDSGNTIYF.

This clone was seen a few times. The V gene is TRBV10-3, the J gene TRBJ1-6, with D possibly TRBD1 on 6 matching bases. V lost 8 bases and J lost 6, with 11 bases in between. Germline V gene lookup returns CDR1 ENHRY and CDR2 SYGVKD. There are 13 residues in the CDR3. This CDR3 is CAIGDTSNSPLHF. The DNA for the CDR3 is TGTGCCATCGGGGACACAAGTAATTCACCCCTCCACTTT.

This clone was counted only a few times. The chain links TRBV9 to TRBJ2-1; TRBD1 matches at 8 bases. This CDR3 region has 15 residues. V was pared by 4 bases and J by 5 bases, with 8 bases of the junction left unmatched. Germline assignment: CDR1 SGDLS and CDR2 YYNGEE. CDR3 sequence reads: CASSPLGQEDNEQFF. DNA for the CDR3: TGTGCCAGCAGCCCCTTGGGACAGGAGGACAATGAGCAGTTCTTC.

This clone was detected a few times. The CDR3 loop reads CASSSHAGDTEAFF. The CDR3 coding sequence is TGTGCCAGCAGCTCTCACGCAGGGGACACTGAAGCTTTCTTT. This sequence joins TRBV7-9 and TRBJ1-1; D perhaps matches TRBD1 (6 bases). Germline CDR1 and CDR2: SEHNR and FQNEAQ (reference sequence). V shed 4 bases and J shed 3 bases, with 12 bases lying between them. This CDR3 comprises 14 residues.

CDR3 nucleotides: TGTGCCAGCAGCTTAGTTACAGGAGCCAAAAACATTCAGTACTTC. Its protein product is CASSLVTGAKNIQYF. This rearrangement joins TRBV11-3 to TRBJ2-4, with D possibly being TRBD1 (5 bases). The CDR3 is made up of 15 amino acids. V lost 1 base and J lost 0, with 7 bases in between. Germline-derived CDR1 and CDR2 are SGHNT and YENEEA.

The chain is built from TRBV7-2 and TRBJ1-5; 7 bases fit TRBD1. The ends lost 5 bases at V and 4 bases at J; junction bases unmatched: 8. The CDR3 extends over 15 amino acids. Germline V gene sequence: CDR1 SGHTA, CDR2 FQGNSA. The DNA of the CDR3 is TGTGCCAGCAGCACCCAGAAGGGGGCAAATCAGCCCCAGCATTTT. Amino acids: CASSTQKGANQPQHF.

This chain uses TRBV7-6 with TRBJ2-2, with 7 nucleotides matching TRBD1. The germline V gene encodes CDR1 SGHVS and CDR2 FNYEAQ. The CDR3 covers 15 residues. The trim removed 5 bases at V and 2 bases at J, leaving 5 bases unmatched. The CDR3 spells CASSGTATNTGELFF. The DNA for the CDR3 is TGTGCCAGCAGCGGGACAGCTACTAACACCGGGGAGCTGTTTTTT.

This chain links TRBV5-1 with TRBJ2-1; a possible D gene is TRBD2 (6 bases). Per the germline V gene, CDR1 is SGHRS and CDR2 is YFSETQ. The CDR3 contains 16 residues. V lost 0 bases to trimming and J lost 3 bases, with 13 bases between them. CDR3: CASSLAMGGGYNEQFF. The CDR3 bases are TGCGCCAGCAGCTTGGCCATGGGGGGAGGCTACAATGAGCAGTTCTTC.

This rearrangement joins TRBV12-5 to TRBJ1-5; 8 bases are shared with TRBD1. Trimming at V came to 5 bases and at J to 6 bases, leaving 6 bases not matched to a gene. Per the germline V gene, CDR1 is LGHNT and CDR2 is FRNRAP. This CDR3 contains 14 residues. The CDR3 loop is CASGTGQGGQPQHF. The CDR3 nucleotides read TGTGCTAGTGGTACCGGACAGGGCGGTCAGCCCCAGCATTTT.

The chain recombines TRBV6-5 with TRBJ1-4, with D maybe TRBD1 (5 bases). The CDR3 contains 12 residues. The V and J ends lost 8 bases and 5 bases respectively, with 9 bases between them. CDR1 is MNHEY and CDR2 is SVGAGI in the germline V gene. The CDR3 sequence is CASATENEKLFF. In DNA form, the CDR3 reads TGTGCCAGCGCGACAGAAAATGAAAAACTGTTTTTT.

The CDR3, as DNA: TGTGCCAGCAGCTTAGTGGGAGGGGACGAGCAGTACTTC. Protein: CASSLVGGDEQYF. The chain uses TRBV7-2 and TRBJ2-7; 7 nucleotides agree with TRBD2. V shed 1 base and J 5 bases; nucleotides not matched to a gene: 2. The CDR3 runs 13 residues. CDR1 is SGHTA and CDR2 is FQGNSA in the germline V gene.

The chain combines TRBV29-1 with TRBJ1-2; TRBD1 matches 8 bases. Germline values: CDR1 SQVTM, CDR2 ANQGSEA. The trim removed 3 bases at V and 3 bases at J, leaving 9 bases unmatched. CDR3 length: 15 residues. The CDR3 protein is CSVDSLGQVHYGYTF. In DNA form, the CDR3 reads TGCAGCGTTGATAGCTTGGGACAGGTCCACTATGGCTACACCTTC.

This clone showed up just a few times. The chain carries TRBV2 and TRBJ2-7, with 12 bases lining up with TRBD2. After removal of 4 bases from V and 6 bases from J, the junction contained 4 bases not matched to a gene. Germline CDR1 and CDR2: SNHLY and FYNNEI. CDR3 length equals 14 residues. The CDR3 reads CASSASGGAREQYF. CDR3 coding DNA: TGTGCCAGCAGTGCTAGCGGGGGGGCCCGCGAGCAGTACTTC.

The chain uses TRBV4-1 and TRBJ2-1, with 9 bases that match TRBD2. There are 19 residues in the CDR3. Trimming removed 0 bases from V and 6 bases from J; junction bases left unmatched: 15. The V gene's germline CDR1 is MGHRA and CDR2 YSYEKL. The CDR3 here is CASSQDQAWGGGASNEQFF. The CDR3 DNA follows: TGCGCCAGCAGCCAAGATCAGGCTTGGGGCGGGGGGGCCTCCAATGAGCAGTTCTTC.

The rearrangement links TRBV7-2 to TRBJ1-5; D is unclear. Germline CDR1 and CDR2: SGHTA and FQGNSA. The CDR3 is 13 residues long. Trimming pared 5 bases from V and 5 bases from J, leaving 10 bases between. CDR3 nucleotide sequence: TGTGCCAGCAGCCCGGGTCGTGATCAGCCCCAGCATTTT. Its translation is CASSPGRDQPQHF.

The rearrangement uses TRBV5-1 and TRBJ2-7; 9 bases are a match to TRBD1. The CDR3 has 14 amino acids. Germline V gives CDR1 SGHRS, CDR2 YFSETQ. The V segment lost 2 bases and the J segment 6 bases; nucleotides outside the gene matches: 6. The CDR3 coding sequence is TGCGCCAGCAGCTTAGGGACAGGGAACGGCGAGCAGTACTTC. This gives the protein CASSLGTGNGEQYF.

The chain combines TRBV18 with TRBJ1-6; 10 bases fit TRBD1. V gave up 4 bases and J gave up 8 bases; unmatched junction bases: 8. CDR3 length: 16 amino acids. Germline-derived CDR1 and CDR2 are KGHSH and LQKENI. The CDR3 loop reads CASSLYQGTGDSPLHF. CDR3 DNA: TGTGCCAGCTCACTCTACCAAGGGACAGGGGATTCACCCCTCCACTTT.

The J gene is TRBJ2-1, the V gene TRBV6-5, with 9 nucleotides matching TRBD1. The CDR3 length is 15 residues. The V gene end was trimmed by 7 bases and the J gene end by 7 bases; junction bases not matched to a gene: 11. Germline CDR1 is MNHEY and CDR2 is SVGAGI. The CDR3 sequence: CASILDRGFINEQFF. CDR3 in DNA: TGTGCCAGCATTTTAGACAGGGGGTTTATTAATGAGCAGTTCTTC.

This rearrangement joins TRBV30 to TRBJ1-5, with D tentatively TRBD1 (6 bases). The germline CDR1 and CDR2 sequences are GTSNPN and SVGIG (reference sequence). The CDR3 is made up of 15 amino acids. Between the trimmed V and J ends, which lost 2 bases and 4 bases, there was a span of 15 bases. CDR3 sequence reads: CAWSPKRGLNQPQHF. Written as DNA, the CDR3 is TGTGCCTGGAGTCCTAAGCGGGGGCTAAATCAGCCCCAGCATTTT.

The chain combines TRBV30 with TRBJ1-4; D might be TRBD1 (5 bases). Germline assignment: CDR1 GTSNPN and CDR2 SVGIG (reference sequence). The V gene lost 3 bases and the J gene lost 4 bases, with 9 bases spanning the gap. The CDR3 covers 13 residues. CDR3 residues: CAWRRQRNEKLFF. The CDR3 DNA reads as TGTGCCTGGAGAAGACAGCGTAATGAAAAACTGTTTTTT.

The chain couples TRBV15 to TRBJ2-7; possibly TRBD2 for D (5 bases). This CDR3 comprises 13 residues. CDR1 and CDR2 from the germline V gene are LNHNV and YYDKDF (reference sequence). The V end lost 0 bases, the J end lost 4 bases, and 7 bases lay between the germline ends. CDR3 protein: CATSRDRRYEQYF. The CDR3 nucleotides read TGTGCCACCAGCAGAGATAGGAGGTACGAGCAGTACTTC.

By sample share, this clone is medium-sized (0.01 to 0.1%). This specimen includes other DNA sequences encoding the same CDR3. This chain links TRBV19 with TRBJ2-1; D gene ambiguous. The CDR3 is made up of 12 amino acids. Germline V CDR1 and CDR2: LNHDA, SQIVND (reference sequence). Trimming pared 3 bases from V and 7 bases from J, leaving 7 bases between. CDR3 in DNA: TGTGCCAGTAGTATTCTCGGGAATGAGCAGTTCTTC. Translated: CASSILGNEQFF.

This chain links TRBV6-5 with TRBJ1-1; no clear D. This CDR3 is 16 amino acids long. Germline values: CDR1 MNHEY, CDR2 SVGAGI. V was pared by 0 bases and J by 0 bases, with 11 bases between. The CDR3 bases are TGTGCCAGCAGTTACTCGAGAGTTTCCATGAACACTGAAGCTTTCTTT. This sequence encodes CASSYSRVSMNTEAFF.

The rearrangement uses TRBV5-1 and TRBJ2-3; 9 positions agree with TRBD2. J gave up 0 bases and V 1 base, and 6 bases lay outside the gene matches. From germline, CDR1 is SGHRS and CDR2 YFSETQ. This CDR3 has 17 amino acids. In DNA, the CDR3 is TGCGCCAGCAGCTTGTTCGCTAGCGGGGATAGCACAGATACGCAGTATTTT. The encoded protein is CASSLFASGDSTDTQYF. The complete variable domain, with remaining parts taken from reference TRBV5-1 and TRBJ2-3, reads KAGVTQTPRYLIKTRGQQVTLSCSPISGHRSVSWYQQTPGQGLQFLFEYFSETQRNKGNFPGRFSGRQFSNSRSEMNVSTLELGDSALYLCASSLFASGDSTDTQYFGPGTRLTVL.

CDR3: CASTLAGGTEAFF. The CDR3 DNA follows: TGTGCCAGCACCCTAGCGGGAGGGACGGAAGCTTTCTTT. V gene TRBV12-3 or TRBV12-4 combines with J gene TRBJ1-1, with D possibly being TRBD1 (5 bases). The V and J ends lost 7 bases and 8 bases respectively, with 17 bases between them. This CDR3 is 13 amino acids long.